These 3 T cell receptor beta chains were sequenced from one sample in a study of T cell responses to AZD1222 COVID-19 vaccine. TCRdb's copy holds only in-frame clones and misses some; the assay was immunoSEQ multiplex PCR. This table has 150,000 or so clones, around nine tenths appearing once. This sample comprised peripheral blood, obtained on day 0 of AZD1222 vaccination. The source is an adult in good health.

V is TRBV5-4 and J is TRBJ2-5; weak D call: TRBD2 (6 bases). This CDR3 comprises 13 residues. Germline V CDR1 and CDR2: SGHNT, YYREEE (reference sequence). Trimming pared 1 base from V and 5 bases from J, leaving 9 bases between. Written as DNA, the CDR3 is TGTGCCAGCAGCTTGACGGGGGAGGAGACCCAGTACTTC. Residues: CASSLTGEETQYF.

CDR3 protein: CASSLLGATSPLHF. Here the CDR3 DNA reads TGTGCCAGCAGCTTATTAGGGGCCACTTCACCCCTCCACTTT. The chain recombines TRBV7-2 with TRBJ1-6; D possibly corresponds to TRBD1 (5 bases). The CDR3 has 14 residues. From germline, CDR1 is SGHTA and CDR2 FQGNSA. V shed 2 bases and J shed 9 bases, with 11 bases lying between them.

The V gene is TRBV7-8, the J gene TRBJ2-1; maybe TRBD1 (6 bases). Germline V lookup: CDR1 SGHVS, CDR2 FQNEAQ. V gave up 5 bases and J gave up 7 bases, with 18 bases separating them. The CDR3 length is 15 residues. CDR3 in amino acids: CASSTDRNPGNEQFF. The DNA of the CDR3 is TGTGCCAGCAGCACTGACAGGAACCCTGGGAATGAGCAGTTCTTC.